The 25 T cell receptor beta chains below all came from one sample that was sequenced in a study of cytomegalovirus exposure and HLA in healthy donors. Using immunoSEQ multiplex PCR, the repertoire was profiled, and TCRdb retains in-frame clones only, with some absent. This table has more than 250,000 clones, roughly 91% appearing once. Input material: PBMCs. These receptors came from a woman aged 25 to 45 in good health and CMV-seronegative.

The genes are TRBV27 and TRBJ2-5, with 7 bases fitting TRBD2. V lost 6 bases to trimming and J lost 3 bases; unmatched junction nucleotides: 7. The germline gives CDR1 MNHEY, CDR2 SMNVEV (reference sequence). The CDR3 consists of 14 residues. The CDR3 here is CASRVSGEKETQYF. In DNA, the CDR3 is TGTGCCAGCAGGGTCAGCGGGGAAAAAGAGACCCAGTACTTC.

The gene calls are TRBV5-6 and TRBJ2-1; D is ambiguous. V was cut by 4 bases and J by 3 bases, with 8 bases left in between. Germline V gene data show CDR1 as SGHDT and CDR2 as YYEEEE. This CDR3 has 13 residues. The CDR3 nucleotides read TGTGCCAGCAGCACCCTCATCTACAATGAGCAGTTCTTC. Translated, it gives CASSTLIYNEQFF.

The chain employs TRBV5-6 and TRBJ2-7, with 7 bases aligning to TRBD1. This CDR3 contains 14 residues. J gave up 6 bases and V 4 bases, and 10 bases lay outside the gene matches. The germline V gene has CDR1 SGHDT and CDR2 YYEEEE. CDR3 region: CASSRGTGVVEQYF. In DNA, the CDR3 is TGTGCCAGCAGCAGGGGCACAGGGGTTGTCGAGCAGTACTTC.

V usage is TRBV28 and J usage is TRBJ2-5; possibly TRBD1 for D (6 bases). Between the trimmed V and J ends, which lost 5 bases and 4 bases, there was a span of 23 bases. The V gene's germline CDR1 is MDHEN and CDR2 SYDVKM. The CDR3 covers 17 residues. CDR3 coding DNA: TGTGCCAGCAGTCCGTACCCTACACAGGGAAGGGGAGAGACCCAGTACTTC. Its protein is CASSPYPTQGRGETQYF.

CDR3: CASSKTGDGGYTF. CDR3 coding DNA: TGCGCCAGCAGCAAGACAGGGGACGGCGGCTACACCTTC. The chain is built from TRBV5-1 and TRBJ1-2; 8 bases are shared with TRBD1. The V segment lost 4 bases and the J segment 8 bases; nucleotides outside the gene matches: 7. Germline V gives CDR1 SGHRS, CDR2 YFSETQ. The CDR3 extends over 13 amino acids.

The gene calls are TRBV18 and TRBJ1-1; perhaps TRBD1 as D (6 bases). This CDR3 comprises 17 residues. V gave up 3 bases and J gave up 3 bases, with 20 bases separating them. The V gene's germline CDR1 is KGHSH and CDR2 LQKENI. The CDR3 sequence: CASSPLQGKWADTEAFF. The CDR3 region has the DNA TGTGCCAGCTCACCGCTACAGGGTAAGTGGGCGGACACTGAAGCTTTCTTT.

With regard to this clone: This same CDR3 is encoded by further DNA sequences in the sample. The chain links TRBV11-2 to TRBJ2-7; perhaps TRBD1 as D (5 bases). V lost 1 base and J lost 4, with 11 bases in between. CDR3 size: 14 residues. Germline CDR1 and CDR2: SGHAT and FQNNGV. The CDR3 nucleotides read TGTGCCAGCAGCTTAGGGCAGGGTAATTACGAGCAGTACTTC. This encodes CASSLGQGNYEQYF. Variable domain in full (rest from reference TRBV11-2 and TRBJ2-7): EAGVAQSPRYKIIEKRQSVAFWCNPISGHATLYWYQQILGQGPKLLIQFQNNGVVDDSQLPKDRFSAERLKGVDSTLKIQPAKLEDSAVYLCASSLGQGNYEQYFGPGTRLTVT.

V is TRBV7-2 and J is TRBJ1-5; D not certain. The CDR3 loop spans 14 amino acids. Deletions cut 1 base from V and 7 bases from J, with 11 bases between. Germline values: CDR1 SGHTA, CDR2 FQGNSA. CDR3 bases: TGTGCCAGCAGCTTAGGAGGGAAGGAACAGCCCCAGCATTTT. This encodes CASSLGGKEQPQHF. The whole variable domain, remainder taken from reference TRBV7-2 and TRBJ1-5, is GAGVSQSPSNKVTEKGKDVELRCDPISGHTALYWYRQSLGQGLEFLIYFQGNSAPDKSGLPSDRFSAERTGGSVSTLTIQRTQQEDSAVYLCASSLGGKEQPQHFGDGTRLSIL.

The gene calls are TRBV15 and TRBJ2-2; tentative D call: TRBD2 (6 bases). Between the trimmed V and J ends, which lost 1 base and 7 bases, there was a span of 10 bases. This CDR3 is 14 amino acids long. CDR1 and CDR2 (germline): LNHNV, YYDKDF (reference sequence). The chain's CDR3 is CATSRGGRNGELFF. CDR3 in DNA: TGTGCCACCAGCAGAGGAGGGAGGAACGGGGAGCTGTTTTTT.

V usage is TRBV7-6 and J usage is TRBJ2-7; a possible D gene is TRBD1 (5 bases). Germline CDR1 and CDR2: SGHVS and FNYEAQ. Trimming stripped 3 bases from V and 2 bases from J, with 8 bases between. This CDR3 contains 13 residues. The CDR3 region is CASSLDTAYEQYF. The DNA of the CDR3 is TGTGCCAGCAGCTTGGACACAGCCTACGAGCAGTACTTC.

J is TRBJ1-4 and V is TRBV19; D is unresolved. CDR3 length equals 11 residues. The V gene lost 8 bases and the J gene lost 7 bases, with 8 bases spanning the gap. CDR1 is LNHDA and CDR2 is SQIVND in the germline V gene (reference sequence). The CDR3 bases are TGTGCCAGTGGGATGTCTGAAAAACTGTTTTTT. Encoded protein: CASGMSEKLFF.

This clone was recorded only once. The CDR3 protein is CASSATSGSSTDTQYF. In DNA form, the CDR3 reads TGCGCCAGCAGCGCGACTAGCGGGAGCAGCACAGATACGCAGTATTTT. This sequence joins TRBV5-1 and TRBJ2-3; TRBD2 aligns across 12 bases. This CDR3 has 16 residues. The ends lost 4 bases at V and 0 bases at J; junction bases unmatched: 3. Germline CDR1 is SGHRS and CDR2 is YFSETQ.

The chain links TRBV4-3 to TRBJ2-7; no reliable D call. This CDR3 has 15 residues. The germline V and J ends were trimmed by 1 base and 4 bases, with 14 bases remaining between them. Looked up from germline, CDR1 is LGHNA and CDR2 is YSLEER. CDR3: CASSQVVLGGYEQYF. CDR3 coding DNA: TGCGCCAGCAGCCAAGTTGTCCTGGGTGGGTACGAGCAGTACTTC.

The rearrangement joins TRBV28 to TRBJ2-1; no firm D call. Germline V gene data show CDR1 as MDHEN and CDR2 as SYDVKM. This CDR3 has 13 amino acids. V was shortened by 5 bases and J by 6 bases, with 11 bases between the two germline ends. CDR3 amino acids: CASSPTPFNEQFF. The DNA of the CDR3 is TGTGCCAGCAGTCCTACTCCATTCAATGAGCAGTTCTTC.

The rearrangement links TRBV7-3 to TRBJ2-2; 12 nucleotides line up with TRBD1. The CDR3 has 17 residues. Germline CDR1 and CDR2: SGHTA and FQGTGA. The ends lost 1 base at V and 8 bases at J; junction bases unmatched: 8. The CDR3 DNA is TGTGCCAGCAGCTTAATTGGGACAGGGGGCGGACGAGGGGAGCTGTTTTTT. Protein: CASSLIGTGGGRGELFF.

This clone was seen once. J is TRBJ2-3 and V is TRBV6-5; 7 bases fit TRBD1. V lost 8 bases to trimming and J lost 2 bases; unmatched junction nucleotides: 7. CDR1 is MNHEY and CDR2 is SVGAGI in the germline V gene. The CDR3 contains 14 residues. The CDR3 spells CASSPGQNTDTQYF. Written as DNA, the CDR3 is TGTGCCAGCTCACCGGGACAGAACACAGATACGCAGTATTTT.

The chain is built from TRBV27 and TRBJ2-7; perhaps TRBD1 as D (6 bases). Trimming stripped 6 bases from V and 2 bases from J, with 14 bases between. This CDR3 spans 14 amino acids. CDR1 is MNHEY and CDR2 is SMNVEV in the germline V gene (reference sequence). The CDR3 is CASSPDRSTYEQYF. In nucleotides, the CDR3 is TGTGCCAGCAGCCCCGACAGGTCTACCTACGAGCAGTACTTC.

This clone came up once. The chain uses TRBV5-6 and TRBJ2-3; 8 positions agree with TRBD1. The CDR3 sequence is 17 residues long. Germline values: CDR1 SGHDT, CDR2 YYEEEE. V shed 0 bases, J shed 2 bases, and the junction held 8 bases outside the gene matches. The CDR3 sequence is CASSLAGTGMVTDTQYF. The DNA for the CDR3 is TGTGCCAGCAGCTTGGCCGGGACAGGAATGGTCACAGATACGCAGTATTTT.

This clone showed up just once. The chain combines TRBV5-1 with TRBJ2-3; 7 bases line up with TRBD1. The CDR3 spans 13 residues. Trimming removed 4 bases from V and 5 bases from J; junction bases left unmatched: 4. Germline lookup yields CDR1 SGHRS and CDR2 YFSETQ. The chain's CDR3 is CASSAQGQDTQYF. CDR3 nucleotides: TGCGCCAGCAGCGCACAGGGGCAAGATACGCAGTATTTT.

J is TRBJ2-1 and V is TRBV4-3, with 9 bases that match TRBD2. The CDR3 sequence is 14 residues long. V gave up 3 bases and J gave up 7 bases; unmatched junction bases: 4. Per germline, CDR1 LGHNA and CDR2 YSLEER. The CDR3 DNA follows: TGCGCCAGCAGCCACGGACTAGCGACGAATGAGCAGTTCTTC. Protein: CASSHGLATNEQFF.

The V call is TRBV28, the J call TRBJ2-2; 14 bases align to TRBD2. V trimming: 5 bases; J trimming: 7 bases; junction bases outside the gene matches: 6. CDR3 length: 16 residues. CDR1 and CDR2 (germline): MDHEN, SYDVKM. The CDR3 here is CASSPRLAGGFGELFF. For the CDR3, the DNA is TGTGCCAGCAGTCCCCGACTAGCGGGAGGGTTCGGGGAGCTGTTTTTT.

This chain links TRBV6-5 with TRBJ2-7; D possibly corresponds to TRBD1 (5 bases). CDR1 and CDR2 (germline): MNHEY, SVGAGI. CDR3 length: 13 residues. Trimming removed 6 bases at V and 2 bases at J, with 11 bases between. In DNA form, the CDR3 reads TGTGCCAGCAGCCCGATGGGGCCCTACGAGCAGTACTTC. This gives the protein CASSPMGPYEQYF.

The rearrangement links TRBV7-9 to TRBJ2-5, with 9 bases that match TRBD2. CDR1 is SEHNR, CDR2 FQNEAQ, per germline (reference sequence). V lost 2 bases to trimming and J lost 1 base; unmatched junction nucleotides: 2. This CDR3 spans 15 amino acids. The CDR3: CASSLRLAAQETQYF. The CDR3 region has the DNA TGTGCCAGCAGCTTAAGACTAGCGGCCCAAGAGACCCAGTACTTC.

The rearrangement links TRBV19 to TRBJ1-2, with D possibly matching TRBD1 (5 bases). Looked up from germline, CDR1 is LNHDA and CDR2 is SQIVND (reference sequence). V was shortened by 8 bases and J by 7 bases, with 17 bases between the two germline ends. The CDR3 is made up of 13 amino acids. The CDR3 DNA reads TGTGCCAGTCGAGCCGGGGCAAATCTTGGCTACACCTTC. The encoded protein is CASRAGANLGYTF.

The chain has TRBV6-1 and TRBJ1-5; D remains ambiguous. V was clipped by 3 bases and J by 2 bases, with 17 bases between them. The CDR3 totals 17 residues. In germline, CDR1 is MNHNS, CDR2 SASEGT. For the CDR3, the DNA is TGTGCCAGCAGTGAGGTTGGTGCAGGCATCGGCAATCAGCCCCAGCATTTT. Encoded protein: CASSEVGAGIGNQPQHF.